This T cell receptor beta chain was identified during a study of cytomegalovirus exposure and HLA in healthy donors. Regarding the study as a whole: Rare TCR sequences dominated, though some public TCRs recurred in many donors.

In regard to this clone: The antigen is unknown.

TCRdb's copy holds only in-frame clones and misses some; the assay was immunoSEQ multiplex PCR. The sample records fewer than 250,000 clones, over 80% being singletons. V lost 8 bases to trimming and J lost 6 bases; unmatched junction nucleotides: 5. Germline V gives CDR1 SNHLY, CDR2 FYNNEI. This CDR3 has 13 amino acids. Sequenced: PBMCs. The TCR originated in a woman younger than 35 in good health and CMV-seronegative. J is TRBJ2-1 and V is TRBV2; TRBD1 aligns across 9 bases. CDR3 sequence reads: CASEYRGPNEQFF. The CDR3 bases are TGTGCCAGCGAGTACAGGGGGCCCAATGAGCAGTTCTTC.